This entry lists 20 T cell receptor beta chains sequenced from one sample in a study of blood T cells in healthy people across ages (dated by TCRdb to the mid-2010s). Libraries came from 5' RACE. The run used an Illumina HiSeq 2500. A second PCR of about 6 to 11 cycles was performed with a sample-barcoded 5' primer and a J-beta primer mix. The public reads were reanalyzed by TCRdb: fastp trimming at Q25, MiXCR alignment, in-frame beta chains only. Each CDR3 protein gets just one entry, which takes the most common genes and DNA from the rows behind it. For this sample the table gives about 680,000 distinct CDR3 sequences, of which around 48% were detected only once. Of the sample, 25% to 35% falls within the top ten clones. The sequenced sample was blood. These receptors all come from an older woman in good health.

The V call is TRBV6-1, the J call TRBJ2-1; D gene uncertain. CDR1 MNHNS and CDR2 SASEGT come from the germline V gene. With 6 bases removed from V and 2 bases from J, the gap between germline ends came to 11 bases. This CDR3 is 14 amino acids long. CDR3 region: CASRRTVTYNEQFF. The CDR3 DNA follows: TGTGCCAGCAGGAGGACGGTCACCTACAATGAGCAGTTCTTC.

This clonotype was recorded only once. V and J are TRBV24-1 and TRBJ2-1; D gene uncertain. Trimming took off 2 bases at V and 12 bases at J, with 13 bases between the two ends. The CDR3 spans 13 residues. CDR1 is KGHDR, CDR2 SFDVKD, per germline. The CDR3 sequence: CATSDSKRSSQFF. The CDR3 DNA follows: TGTGCCACCAGTGATTCTAAACGGTCATCGCAGTTCTTC.

This clonotype was found a few times. V and J are TRBV2 and TRBJ1-4; D gene uncertain. Trimming took off 5 bases at V and 0 bases at J, with 10 bases between the two ends. This CDR3 spans 15 amino acids. Germline CDR1 SNHLY, CDR2 FYNNEI. This chain's CDR3 is CASSPQISTNEKLFF. The DNA of the CDR3 is TGTGCCAGCAGTCCACAAATTTCAACTAATGAAAAACTGTTTTTT. Looking up the rest from reference TRBV2 and TRBJ1-4 gives the full variable domain: EPEVTQTPSHQVTQMGQEVILRCVPISNHLYFYWYRQILGQKVEFLVSFYNNEISEKSEIFDDQFSVERPDGSNFTLKIRSTKLEDSAMYFCASSPQISTNEKLFFGSGTQLSVL.

V gene TRBV7-8 combines with J gene TRBJ2-3; 11 nucleotides match TRBD2. V trimming: 5 bases; J trimming: 0 bases; junction bases outside the gene matches: 4. CDR1 and CDR2 from the germline V gene are SGHVS and FQNEAQ. CDR3 size: 16 residues. The CDR3 reads CASSVGLADSTDTQYF. Here the CDR3 DNA reads TGTGCCAGCAGCGTGGGACTAGCGGACAGCACAGATACGCAGTATTTT.

V is TRBV2 and J is TRBJ1-2; TRBD1 agrees at 7 bases. CDR1 is SNHLY and CDR2 is FYNNEI in the germline V gene. This CDR3 is 18 amino acids long. With 4 bases clipped from V and 4 bases from J, the junction kept 18 bases outside the gene matches. In DNA, the CDR3 is TGTGCCAGCAGTGTCGTCTTTGGTAGCGGGACAGCGGGCTATGGCTACACCTTC. Translated: CASSVVFGSGTAGYGYTF.

The rearrangement joins TRBV24-1 to TRBJ2-6; D is undetermined. The germline CDR1 and CDR2 sequences are KGHDR and SFDVKD. This CDR3 comprises 17 residues. The ends were cut back, 12 bases at V and 4 bases at J, with 24 bases in the middle. CDR3 bases: TGTGCCCCTCTCAGACGGCATTTTGCGTCCGGGGCCAACGTCCTGACTTTC. It is translated as CAPLRRHFASGANVLTF.

This clonotype was found a few times. As DNA, the CDR3 is TGTGCCTGGAGAGCCCAGGGTTTCTACAATGAGCAGTTCTTC. This gives the protein CAWRAQGFYNEQFF. This chain uses TRBV30 with TRBJ2-1; D possibly corresponds to TRBD1 (5 bases). This CDR3 contains 14 residues. V lost 3 bases and J lost 3, with 12 bases in between. Germline V gene lookup returns CDR1 GTSNPN and CDR2 SVGIG (reference sequence).

The table lists this clonotype with a few counts. The chain employs TRBV6-5 and TRBJ1-4; D not certain. The CDR3 sequence is 15 residues long. Germline V gives CDR1 MNHEY, CDR2 SVGAGI. Trimming took 2 bases from V and 10 from J, leaving 17 bases between them. The CDR3 DNA reads as TGTGCCAGCAGTTACCAAATAAATGAGGGCGGAAAACTGTTTTTT. Protein sequence: CASSYQINEGGKLFF.

The J gene is TRBJ2-1, the V gene TRBV7-9; 10 nucleotides match TRBD2. CDR1 and CDR2 (germline): SEHNR, FQNEAQ (reference sequence). Trimming cost V 5 bases and J 3 bases; bases outside gene matches: 4. This CDR3 is 15 amino acids long. CDR3 in DNA: TGTGCCAGCAGCGATAGCGGGAGGAACTACAATGAGCAGTTCTTC. It codes for CASSDSGRNYNEQFF.

This chain links TRBV6-5 with TRBJ1-6, with D maybe TRBD1 (5 bases). V was shortened by 5 bases and J by 11 bases, with 19 bases between the two germline ends. CDR1 and CDR2 from the germline V gene are MNHEY and SVGAGI. The CDR3 length is 15 residues. CDR3 sequence: CASSNNRTPNPPLHF. CDR3 bases: TGTGCCAGCAGTAACAACAGGACGCCCAATCCACCCCTCCACTTT.

This rearrangement joins TRBV7-2 to TRBJ2-3, with a weak D call TRBD1 (6 bases). Trimming stripped 1 base from V and 14 bases from J, with 19 bases between. This CDR3 has 14 residues. Germline V gene sequence: CDR1 SGHTA, CDR2 FQGNSA. The CDR3 DNA follows: TGTGCCAGCAGCTTAGAATACCGACAGGAGAGTAGGTATTTT. Protein product: CASSLEYRQESRYF.

The chain joins TRBV29-1 to TRBJ2-5; no firm D call. V lost 6 bases and J 1 base, leaving 0 bases between the germline ends. The CDR3 is made up of 9 amino acids. Germline CDR1 and CDR2: SQVTM and ANQGSEA. CDR3 DNA: TGCAGCGTCCAAGAGACCCAGTACTTC. Translated: CSVQETQYF.

For this clonotype: Relative to the germline gene, one junction end is altered; a read error may explain this. This chain uses TRBV7-2 with TRBJ1-6; D perhaps matches TRBD1 (6 bases). CDR3 size: 15 residues. Germline V gene lookup returns CDR1 SGHTA and CDR2 FQGNSA. In nucleotides, the CDR3 is TGTGCCAGCAGCTTCAGGGGAGGGGATAATTCATCCCTCCACTTT. Translated: CASSFRGGDNSSLHF. Filled out from reference TRBV7-2 and TRBJ1-6, the complete variable domain reads GAGVSQSPSNKVTEKGKDVELRCDPISGHTALYWYRQSLGQGLEFLIYFQGNSAPDKSGLPSDRFSAERTGGSVSTLTIQRTQQEDSAVYLCASSFRGGDNSSLHFGNGTRLTVT.

This clonotype came up once. V is TRBV7-2 and J is TRBJ1-1, with unresolved D. Germline V lookup: CDR1 SGHTA, CDR2 FQGNSA. V was shortened by 2 bases and J by 3 bases, with 13 bases between the two germline ends. This CDR3 is built from 15 residues. CDR3 in amino acids: CASSLLGVGHTEAFF. CDR3 nucleotides: TGTGCCAGCAGCTTATTAGGTGTTGGCCACACTGAAGCTTTCTTT.

In its sample, this clonotype was seen a few times. The chain joins TRBV7-9 to TRBJ1-4, with D uncertain. This CDR3 has 15 residues. The V gene's germline CDR1 is SEHNR and CDR2 FQNEAQ (reference sequence). V lost 0 bases to trimming and J lost 3 bases, with 8 bases between them. This CDR3 is CASSLAEVPNEKLFF. The CDR3 DNA is TGTGCCAGCAGCTTAGCAGAAGTACCTAATGAAAAACTGTTTTTT. Supplemented by reference TRBV7-9 and TRBJ1-4, the full variable domain reads DTGVSQNPRHKITKRGQNVTFRCDPISEHNRLYWYRQTLGQGPEFLTYFQNEAQLEKSRLLSDRFSAERPKGSFSTLEIQRTEQGDSAMYLCASSLAEVPNEKLFFGSGTQLSVL.

This chain joins TRBV6-5 and TRBJ1-1, with 7 bases matching TRBD1. The CDR3 is made up of 14 amino acids. Germline CDR1 is MNHEY and CDR2 is SVGAGI. V lost 5 bases and J lost 5; bases outside the gene matches: 8. CDR3: CASSAGQDGTEAFF. The CDR3 bases are TGTGCCAGCAGTGCTGGACAGGACGGTACTGAAGCTTTCTTT.

Only a few counts were recorded for this clonotype. The rearrangement joins TRBV20-1 to TRBJ1-2; TRBD1 matches 8 bases. The CDR3 has 19 residues. Trimming removed 5 bases from V and 2 bases from J; junction bases left unmatched: 22. Per the germline V gene, CDR1 is DFQATT and CDR2 is SNEGSKA (reference sequence). CDR3 in amino acids: CSADIPDRGGLGENYGYTF. CDR3 in DNA: TGCAGTGCTGACATTCCTGACAGGGGAGGGCTTGGTGAGAACTATGGCTACACCTTC.

The V gene is TRBV28, the J gene TRBJ2-1; D not resolved. Germline CDR1 is MDHEN and CDR2 is SYDVKM. The germline V and J ends were trimmed by 8 bases and 1 base, with 15 bases remaining between them. CDR3 length: 15 amino acids. The CDR3 is CASLSLSLSYNEQFF. The DNA for the CDR3 is TGTGCCAGCCTCTCTCTGAGCTTATCCTACAATGAGCAGTTCTTC. Based on the CDR3 plus reference TRBV28 and TRBJ2-1, the full variable domain is DVKVTQSSRYLVKRTGEKVFLECVQDMDHENMFWYRQDPGLGLRLIYFSYDVKMKEKGDIPEGYSVSREKKERFSLILESASTNQTSMYLCASLSLSLSYNEQFFGPGTRLTVL.

The chain carries TRBV30 and TRBJ2-5; no definite D call. The CDR3 covers 11 residues. V was shortened by 2 bases and J by 11 bases, with 12 bases between the two germline ends. The germline V gene has CDR1 GTSNPN and CDR2 SVGIG (reference sequence). In DNA, the CDR3 is TGTGCCTGGAGTACTTGGAGAGAGCAGTACTTC. Amino acid sequence: CAWSTWREQYF.

This clonotype turned up a few times. This rearrangement joins TRBV29-1 to TRBJ2-1; TRBD2 aligns across 7 bases. The CDR3 consists of 10 residues. V trimming: 7 bases; J trimming: 12 bases; junction bases outside the gene matches: 6. Germline CDR1 reads SQVTM; CDR2 reads ANQGSEA. This CDR3 reads CSGEGSGQFF. In nucleotides, the CDR3 is TGCAGCGGGGAGGGCTCTGGGCAGTTCTTC.